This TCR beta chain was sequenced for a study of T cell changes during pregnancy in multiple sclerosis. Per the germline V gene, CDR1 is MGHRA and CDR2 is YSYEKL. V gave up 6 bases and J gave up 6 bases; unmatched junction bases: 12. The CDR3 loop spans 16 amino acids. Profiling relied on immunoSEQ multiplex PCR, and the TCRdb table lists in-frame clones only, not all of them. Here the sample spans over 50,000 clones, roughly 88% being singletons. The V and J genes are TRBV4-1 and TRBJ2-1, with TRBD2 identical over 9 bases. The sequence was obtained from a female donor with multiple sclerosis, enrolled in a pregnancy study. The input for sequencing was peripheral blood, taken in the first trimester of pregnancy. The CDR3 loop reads CASSQLGRTSVNEQFF. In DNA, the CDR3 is TGCGCCAGCAGTCAACTAGGTAGGACTAGCGTCAATGAGCAGTTCTTC.